These T cell receptor beta chains were read from a single sample in a study of shared clonotypes between healthy human individuals. Measured with immunoSEQ multiplex PCR; TCRdb has only the in-frame clones, and not every one. The sample lists millions of clones, about 94% occurring once. Sequenced: naive CD8+ T cells sorted from blood. All receptors derive from a man between 18 and 29 years old in good health. Each CDR3 is given with its conserved first and last residue. Fields, in order: V gene, D gene, clone size, J gene, CDR3 protein, CDR3 DNA. D genes are given only for firm matches. Size is omitted from some rows. Given values are once, few, many or a class for expanded clones.

>TRBV2|.|.|TRBJ1-5
CASSARTESNQPQHF
TGTGCCAGCAGTGCTAGGACGGAGAGCAATCAGCCCCAGCATTTT
>TRBV5-1|TRBD1|.|TRBJ1-3
CASSPGQGEYF
TGCGCCAGCAGCCCGGGACAGGGGGAGTATTTT
>TRBV10-2|.|once|TRBJ2-7
CAISESDGVAYEQYF
TGTGCCATCAGTGAGAGCGACGGGGTAGCCTACGAGCAGTACTTC
>TRBV15|.|.|TRBJ1-5
CATSRDARSGNQPQHF
TGTGCCACCAGCAGAGATGCTCGGTCGGGCAATCAGCCCCAGCATTTT
>TRBV6-5|TRBD1|once|TRBJ1-2
CASSYSEGGSGYTF
TGTGCCAGCAGTTACTCAGAAGGGGGCAGTGGCTACACCTTC
>TRBV2|.|once|TRBJ2-3
CASRDYLTDTQYF
TGTGCCAGCAGGGACTACCTCACAGATACGCAGTATTTT
>TRBV28|.|.|TRBJ2-7
CASSLSENSYEQYF
TGTGCCAGCAGTTTATCAGAGAACTCCTACGAGCAGTACTTC
>TRBV6-5|TRBD1|.|TRBJ2-7
CASRPYRGKSGEQYF
TGTGCCAGCAGGCCTTACAGGGGGAAATCGGGAGAGCAGTACTTC
>TRBV7-2|.|.|TRBJ2-3
CASSARPTDTQYF
TGTGCCAGCAGCGCCCGTCCCACAGATACGCAGTATTTT
>TRBV4-1|.|.|TRBJ2-1
CASSQDGGVYNEQFF
TGCGCCAGCAGCCAAGATGGCGGGGTTTACAATGAGCAGTTCTTC
>TRBV9|.|once|TRBJ1-1
CASSGPQGMNTEAFF
TGTGCCAGCAGCGGGCCCCAGGGGATGAACACTGAAGCTTTCTTT
>TRBV27|.|.|TRBJ1-4
CASSFRGRGNEKLFF
TGTGCCAGCAGTTTCAGGGGTCGAGGTAATGAAAAACTGTTTTTT
>TRBV7-9|.|once|TRBJ2-3
CASSPPISDTQYF
TGTGCCAGCAGCCCCCCAATATCAGATACGCAGTATTTT
>TRBV19|TRBD2|.|TRBJ2-7
CASSTGLAGRARDMRSYEQYF
TGTGCCAGTAGTACGGGACTAGCGGGAAGAGCGCGCGACATGCGGTCCTACGAGCAGTACTTC
>TRBV19|.|.|TRBJ2-7
CASSGGGATYEQYF
TGTGCCAGTAGTGGGGGTGGGGCAACCTACGAGCAGTACTTC
>TRBV27|.|.|TRBJ2-7
CASTPSGGPAYEQYF
TGTGCCAGCACTCCCTCGGGGGGCCCCGCCTACGAGCAGTACTTC
>TRBV7-2|TRBD1|.|TRBJ1-1
CASSFDRVGNTEAFF
TGTGCCAGCAGCTTTGACAGGGTGGGGAACACTGAAGCTTTCTTT
>TRBV19|TRBD2|once|TRBJ2-7
CASSTSGILASYEQYF
TGTGCCAGTAGTACTAGCGGGATCCTCGCCTCCTACGAGCAGTACTTC
>TRBV7-9|TRBD1|.|TRBJ2-7
CASSRGTGLYEQYF
TGTGCCAGCAGCCGAGGGACAGGGTTATACGAGCAGTACTTC
>TRBV5-1|TRBD1|.|TRBJ2-1
CASSLSPYFGTGINEQFF
TGCGCCAGCAGCTTGAGCCCGTACTTCGGGACAGGGATAAATGAGCAGTTCTTC
>TRBV2|.|.|TRBJ2-7
CASSAFAGDSYEQYF
TGTGCCAGCAGTGCATTTGCAGGGGACTCCTACGAGCAGTACTTC
>TRBV5-4|TRBD1|once|TRBJ2-7
CASSLGDRGLKF
TGTGCCAGCAGCTTGGGTGACAGGGGGCTAAAATTC
>TRBV6-1|.|.|TRBJ2-3
CASSGSPDFSTDTQYF
TGTGCCAGCAGTGGGAGTCCAGACTTTAGCACAGATACGCAGTATTTT
>TRBV7-9|.|.|TRBJ2-3
CASSRGYSSTDTQYF
TGTGCCAGCAGCCGCGGATACTCTAGCACAGATACGCAGTATTTT
>TRBV7-9|.|.|TRBJ2-1
CASSFVSYNEQFF
TGTGCCAGCAGCTTTGTGTCCTACAATGAGCAGTTCTTC
>TRBV19|TRBD1|.|TRBJ2-7
CASSPATGSYEQYF
TGTGCCAGTAGTCCGGCGACAGGGTCCTACGAGCAGTACTTC
>TRBV9|.|.|TRBJ2-1
CASSEGTTLPYNEQFF
TGTGCCAGCAGCGAAGGAACTACCCTTCCTTACAATGAGCAGTTCTTC
>TRBV28|.|.|TRBJ2-3
CASSLVGDTDTQYF
TGTGCCAGCAGTTTAGTTGGAGACACAGATACGCAGTATTTT
>TRBV13|TRBD2|.|TRBJ2-1
CASSFGREGLGEQFF
TGTGCCAGCAGCTTTGGACGGGAGGGCCTAGGGGAGCAGTTCTTC
>TRBV4-1|.|.|TRBJ2-5
CASSQDLGRETQYF
TGCGCCAGCAGCCAAGATCTGGGGCGGGAGACCCAGTACTTC
>TRBV9|TRBD1|once|TRBJ1-4
CASSVGQGAGEKLFF
TGTGCCAGCAGCGTGGGACAGGGGGCTGGTGAAAAACTGTTTTTT
>TRBV27|TRBD1|.|TRBJ2-7
CASSLGTGVWYEQYF
TGTGCCAGCAGTTTAGGGACAGGAGTCTGGTACGAGCAGTACTTC
>TRBV7-9|.|.|TRBJ1-5
CASSLGQGNQPQHF
TGTGCCAGCAGCTTAGGCCAAGGCAATCAGCCCCAGCATTTT
>TRBV4-1|.|.|TRBJ1-2
CASSQDPRDYGYTF
TGCGCCAGCAGCCAAGATCCGAGGGACTATGGCTACACCTTC
>TRBV11-2|.|.|TRBJ2-5
CASSLSAREETQYF
TGTGCCAGCAGCTTAAGCGCCCGGGAAGAGACCCAGTACTTC
>TRBV27|.|once|TRBJ2-7
CASSLSRGLGEQYF
TGTGCCAGCAGTTTATCGCGGGGATTGGGCGAGCAGTACTTC
>TRBV5-1|.|.|TRBJ1-3
CASSSRVAGYSGNTIYF
TGCGCCAGCAGCTCCCGGGTGGCGGGATACTCTGGAAACACCATATATTTT
>TRBV10-1|.|.|TRBJ1-1
CASSESGRGWTEAFF
TGCGCCAGCAGTGAGTCCGGCAGGGGATGGACTGAAGCTTTCTTT
>TRBV13|.|.|TRBJ2-3
CASSPRPRSSDTQYF
TGTGCCAGCAGTCCCCGGCCTCGCTCCTCAGATACGCAGTATTTT
>TRBV10-2|.|.|TRBJ1-2
CASSEGDGYTF
TGCGCCAGCAGTGAGGGAGATGGCTACACCTTC
>TRBV6-5|TRBD1|.|TRBJ2-1
CASSRTGLWENEQFF
TGTGCCAGCAGCCGGACAGGGTTGTGGGAAAATGAGCAGTTCTTC
>TRBV25-1|TRBD1|.|TRBJ1-6
CASSERTGVNSPLHF
TGTGCCAGCAGTGAAAGGACAGGGGTGAATTCACCCCTCCACTTT
>TRBV27|.|.|TRBJ1-1
CASSLTMNTEAFF
TGTGCCAGCAGCCTTACAATGAACACTGAAGCTTTCTTT
>TRBV7-9|.|.|TRBJ2-2
CASSFTDGTGELFF
TGTGCCAGCAGCTTCACGGACGGAACCGGGGAGCTGTTTTTT
>TRBV6-5|TRBD1|.|TRBJ2-7
CASSYTGQGSYEQYF
TGTGCCAGCAGTTACACTGGACAGGGGTCCTACGAGCAGTACTTC
>TRBV7-9|TRBD1|.|TRBJ2-5
CASSSLGQGEETQYF
TGTGCCAGCAGCTCCCTGGGACAGGGTGAAGAGACCCAGTACTTC
>TRBV11-2|.|.|TRBJ2-1
CASSLWLDEQFF
TGTGCCAGCAGCTTGTGGCTGGATGAGCAGTTCTTC
>TRBV7-9|TRBD1|.|TRBJ2-2
CASSPKTGQTGELFF
TGTGCCAGCAGCCCCAAGACAGGGCAAACCGGGGAGCTGTTTTTT
>TRBV2|TRBD1|.|TRBJ2-2
CASSEYPGQGNTGELFF
TGTGCCAGCAGTGAATACCCGGGACAGGGTAACACCGGGGAGCTGTTTTTT
>TRBV30|.|.|TRBJ2-7
CASTGDDLYEQYF
TGTGCCTCCACCGGGGACGACCTCTACGAGCAGTACTTC
>TRBV5-1|TRBD1|.|TRBJ2-2
CASSLTGQGTDTGELFF
TGCGCCAGCAGCTTGACGGGACAGGGTACCGACACCGGGGAGCTGTTTTTT
>TRBV13|TRBD2|.|TRBJ2-7
CASSSLAGGPGEVEQYF
TGTGCCAGCAGCTCACTAGCGGGAGGTCCGGGGGAGGTTGAGCAGTACTTC
>TRBV28|.|.|TRBJ2-5
CASSPGQADQETQYF
TGTGCCAGCAGCCCTGGGCAGGCCGACCAAGAGACCCAGTACTTC
>TRBV11-2|TRBD2|once|TRBJ2-5
CASSNLAGGLETQYF
TGTGCCAGCAGCAACTTAGCGGGGGGGCTGGAGACCCAGTACTTC
>TRBV2|TRBD1|.|TRBJ2-5
CASSEKGQPKTFEETQYF
TGTGCCAGCAGTGAAAAGGGACAGCCGAAGACGTTCGAAGAGACCCAGTACTTC
>TRBV2|.|.|TRBJ2-7
CASSATRRDTAYEQYF
TGTGCCAGCAGTGCAACTAGGCGGGACACCGCCTACGAGCAGTACTTC
>TRBV5-6|.|.|TRBJ2-3
CASSFWGDTQYF
TGTGCCAGCAGCTTTTGGGGAGATACGCAGTATTTT
>TRBV7-9|.|.|TRBJ2-2
CASSLVLGVNTGELFF
TGTGCCAGCAGCTTAGTTTTGGGTGTGAACACCGGGGAGCTGTTTTTT
>TRBV28|.|.|TRBJ2-7
CASSLSPSYEQYF
TGTGCCAGCAGTTTATCCCCTTCCTACGAGCAGTACTTC
>TRBV11-2|.|once|TRBJ1-1
CASSFSMGTEAFF
TGTGCCAGCAGCTTCTCCATGGGCACTGAAGCTTTCTTT